This is a list of T cell receptor beta chains from one sample in a study of T cells after yellow fever vaccination. TCRdb re-called the 5' RACE reads with MiXCR, one entry per CDR3 protein. The table includes roughly 150,000 distinct CDR3 sequences, 6% to 7.5% detected once. This specimen was CD4+ T cells sorted from PBMCs, taken about 5 days after the first yellow fever vaccination. These receptor sequences come from a man in his late teens or twenties who received the YFV17D yellow fever vaccine. Each CDR3 is given with its conserved first and last residue. D genes are given only for firm matches. A row's size may be missing; if present it is once, few, many or a size class.

v_gene: TRBV9; j_gene: TRBJ2-5; abundance: few; d_gene: TRBD2; CDR3nt: TGTGCCAGCAGCGGAACCGGGACTAGCGGTATAGAGACCCAGTACTTC; CDR3aa: CASSGTGTSGIETQYF
v_gene: TRBV27; j_gene: TRBJ2-1; abundance: many; d_gene: TRBD2; CDR3nt: TGTGCCAGCAGTTTAATAGGACTAGCGGGGGGGCAGTTCTTC; CDR3aa: CASSLIGLAGGQFF
v_gene: TRBV7-2; j_gene: TRBJ1-5; abundance: many; d_gene: NA; CDR3nt: TGTGCCAGCAGCTTCCGACAGGGCAATCAGCCCCAGCATTTT; CDR3aa: CASSFRQGNQPQHF
v_gene: TRBV12-3/TRBV12-4; j_gene: TRBJ1-6; abundance: many; d_gene: NA; CDR3nt: TGTGCCAGCAGTCTTTCCCCGATCCGAAATTCACCCCTCCACTTT; CDR3aa: CASSLSPIRNSPLHF
v_gene: TRBV10-3; j_gene: TRBJ2-1; abundance: many; d_gene: NA; CDR3nt: TGTGCCATCAGTGAGGGACAGACAAGCTCCTACAATGAGCAGTTCTTC; CDR3aa: CAISEGQTSSYNEQFF
v_gene: TRBV9; j_gene: TRBJ1-2; abundance: NA; d_gene: TRBD1; CDR3nt: TGTGCCAGCAGCGTAGGGGCAGGGGGTTACACCTTC; CDR3aa: CASSVGAGGYTF
v_gene: TRBV12-3/TRBV12-4; j_gene: TRBJ1-5; abundance: many; d_gene: NA; CDR3nt: TGTGCCAGCAGCCAGGGAGAAGGTCAGCCCCAGCATTTT; CDR3aa: CASSQGEGQPQHF
v_gene: TRBV5-4; j_gene: TRBJ1-1; abundance: many; d_gene: NA; CDR3nt: TGTGCCAGCAGCTTAATGGGAGAGGAGCTCACTGAAGCTTTCTTT; CDR3aa: CASSLMGEELTEAFF
v_gene: TRBV6-5; j_gene: TRBJ1-1; abundance: many; d_gene: NA; CDR3nt: TGTGCCAGCAGTCCCGGACCCGGCACTGAAGCTTTCTTT; CDR3aa: CASSPGPGTEAFF
v_gene: TRBV5-1; j_gene: TRBJ1-3; abundance: few; d_gene: NA; CDR3nt: TGCGCCAGCAGCTTGGGCCAGCAAGGGAACACCATATATTTT; CDR3aa: CASSLGQQGNTIYF
v_gene: TRBV4-2; j_gene: TRBJ2-3; abundance: few; d_gene: TRBD2; CDR3nt: TGTGCCAGCAGGGCAGGCCTAGCGGGGGTTAGCACAGATACGCAGTATTTT; CDR3aa: CASRAGLAGVSTDTQYF
v_gene: TRBV5-8; j_gene: TRBJ2-5; abundance: many; d_gene: NA; CDR3nt: TGTGCCAGCAGCTTGTGGGCAGGGAGGGAGACCCAGTACTTC; CDR3aa: CASSLWAGRETQYF
v_gene: TRBV24-1; j_gene: TRBJ2-6; abundance: many; d_gene: NA; CDR3nt: TGTGCCACCAGTGATTCGGCACTCGCCTCCTCTGGGGCCAACGTCCTGACTTTC; CDR3aa: CATSDSALASSGANVLTF
v_gene: TRBV12-3/TRBV12-4; j_gene: TRBJ1-4; abundance: many; d_gene: NA; CDR3nt: TGTGCCAGCAGATTTTGGGATAATGAAAAACTGTTTTTT; CDR3aa: CASRFWDNEKLFF
v_gene: TRBV12-3/TRBV12-4; j_gene: TRBJ1-1; abundance: NA; d_gene: NA; CDR3nt: TGTGCCAGCGGTCACGGAAAGGGTGAAGCTTTCTTT; CDR3aa: CASGHGKGEAFF
v_gene: TRBV20-1; j_gene: TRBJ2-3; abundance: NA; d_gene: TRBD2; CDR3nt: TGCAGTGCAACTGGGGCTAGCGGGGGGGTGGATACGCAGTATTTT; CDR3aa: CSATGASGGVDTQYF
v_gene: TRBV4-2; j_gene: TRBJ1-1; abundance: many; d_gene: NA; CDR3nt: TGTGCCAGCAGCCAAGGGAGAACGACGGTGAACACTGAAGCTTTCTTT; CDR3aa: CASSQGRTTVNTEAFF
v_gene: TRBV3-1; j_gene: TRBJ2-1; abundance: NA; d_gene: TRBD2; CDR3nt: TGTGCCAGCAGCCAAGGCCTGCGGGGGGATCCGTACAATGAGCAGTTCTTC; CDR3aa: CASSQGLRGDPYNEQFF
v_gene: TRBV12-3/TRBV12-4; j_gene: TRBJ1-5; abundance: many; d_gene: TRBD1; CDR3nt: TGTGCCAGCAGTGAAATACAGGGGAAGGGCCAGCCCCAGCATTTT; CDR3aa: CASSEIQGKGQPQHF
v_gene: TRBV9; j_gene: TRBJ2-3; abundance: many; d_gene: TRBD2; CDR3nt: TGTGCCAGCAGCGGAGTAGCGGGGGGCCACACAGATACGCAGTATTTT; CDR3aa: CASSGVAGGHTDTQYF
v_gene: TRBV7-2; j_gene: TRBJ1-1; abundance: many; d_gene: TRBD1; CDR3nt: TGTGCCAGCAGCCGGGACAGATTTTTCACTGAAGCTTTCTTT; CDR3aa: CASSRDRFFTEAFF
v_gene: TRBV7-2; j_gene: TRBJ2-5; abundance: many; d_gene: TRBD1; CDR3nt: TGTGCCAGCAGCCGGACAGGGAGAGAGACCCAGTACTTC; CDR3aa: CASSRTGRETQYF
v_gene: TRBV5-1; j_gene: TRBJ2-3; abundance: many; d_gene: NA; CDR3nt: TGCGCCAGCAGCTTGGTTGGGGCTACAGATACGCAGTATTTT; CDR3aa: CASSLVGATDTQYF
v_gene: TRBV5-1; j_gene: TRBJ2-3; abundance: many; d_gene: NA; CDR3nt: TGCGCCAGCAGCTTAATAAGCGGGGATACGCAGTATTTT; CDR3aa: CASSLISGDTQYF
v_gene: TRBV12-5; j_gene: TRBJ2-3; abundance: many; d_gene: NA; CDR3nt: TGTGCTAGTGGTTTGGATTCGGCCCGGGGGACAGTTTTCACAGATACGCAGTATTTT; CDR3aa: CASGLDSARGTVFTDTQYF
v_gene: TRBV18; j_gene: TRBJ1-1; abundance: NA; d_gene: NA; CDR3nt: TGTGCCAGCTCACCCCCAACGCGGACTGAAGCTTTCTTT; CDR3aa: CASSPPTRTEAFF
v_gene: TRBV6-5; j_gene: TRBJ2-1; abundance: many; d_gene: TRBD2; CDR3nt: TGTGCCAGCATCGGACTAGCGGGCCCCTACAATGAGCAGTTCTTC; CDR3aa: CASIGLAGPYNEQFF
v_gene: TRBV7-2; j_gene: TRBJ2-7; abundance: many; d_gene: TRBD2; CDR3nt: TGTGCCACCAAACCCGGGACTAGCGGCTACGAGCAGTACTTC; CDR3aa: CATKPGTSGYEQYF
v_gene: TRBV7-2; j_gene: TRBJ2-3; abundance: NA; d_gene: TRBD2; CDR3nt: TGTGCCAGCAGCTTAGTCGCGGGGGGCGGTCGGGATACGCAGTATTTT; CDR3aa: CASSLVAGGGRDTQYF
v_gene: TRBV5-1; j_gene: TRBJ2-3; abundance: many; d_gene: NA; CDR3nt: TGCGCCAGCAGCTTACAGGGAGGGACTACTAGCACAGATACGCAGTATTTT; CDR3aa: CASSLQGGTTSTDTQYF
v_gene: TRBV6-2/TRBV6-3; j_gene: TRBJ2-7; abundance: many; d_gene: NA; CDR3nt: TGTGCCAGCAGTTACCTAAGGGGTATCTACGAGCAGTACTTC; CDR3aa: CASSYLRGIYEQYF
v_gene: TRBV27; j_gene: TRBJ1-2; abundance: many; d_gene: NA; CDR3nt: TGTGCCAGCAGTCCTAGGTCAGGGAACTATGGCTACACCTTC; CDR3aa: CASSPRSGNYGYTF
v_gene: TRBV27; j_gene: TRBJ1-1; abundance: many; d_gene: TRBD1; CDR3nt: TGTGCCAGCAGTTTTGAGGGACAGGGTCACACTGAAGCTTTCTTT; CDR3aa: CASSFEGQGHTEAFF
v_gene: TRBV4-2; j_gene: TRBJ2-5; abundance: many; d_gene: TRBD2; CDR3nt: TGTGCCAGCAGTCGACTAGCGGGGTACCAAGAGACCCAGTACTTC; CDR3aa: CASSRLAGYQETQYF
v_gene: TRBV14; j_gene: TRBJ2-1; abundance: many; d_gene: TRBD2; CDR3nt: TGTGCCAGCAGCCAACCACCCGCGGGGGGGCCGAGCTCCTACAATGAGCAGTTCTTC; CDR3aa: CASSQPPAGGPSSYNEQFF
v_gene: TRBV5-4; j_gene: TRBJ2-1; abundance: NA; d_gene: NA; CDR3nt: TGTGCCAGCAGCGTACAGGGTCAGAATGAGCAGTTCTTC; CDR3aa: CASSVQGQNEQFF
v_gene: TRBV12-3/TRBV12-4; j_gene: TRBJ1-6; abundance: many; d_gene: TRBD1; CDR3nt: TGTGCCAGCAGTCCAGGGGGCGGTGGTTCACCCCTCCACTTT; CDR3aa: CASSPGGGGSPLHF
v_gene: TRBV5-1; j_gene: TRBJ1-2; abundance: many; d_gene: NA; CDR3nt: TGCGCCAGCAGTCTCGGGGGACTGGACTATGGCTACACCTTC; CDR3aa: CASSLGGLDYGYTF
v_gene: TRBV4-1; j_gene: TRBJ2-6; abundance: many; d_gene: NA; CDR3nt: TGCGCCAGCAGCCGGCGGACAGCGAACTCTGGGGCCAACGTCCTGACTTTC; CDR3aa: CASSRRTANSGANVLTF
v_gene: TRBV7-2; j_gene: TRBJ2-5; abundance: many; d_gene: TRBD1; CDR3nt: TGTGCCAGCAGCCCCATGACAGGGGGTACTGGGGAGACCCAGTACTTC; CDR3aa: CASSPMTGGTGETQYF
v_gene: TRBV20-1; j_gene: TRBJ1-1; abundance: many; d_gene: NA; CDR3nt: TGCAGTGCCCTAGCGGGGGCTGGGGACACTGAAGCTTTCTTT; CDR3aa: CSALAGAGDTEAFF
v_gene: TRBV7-2; j_gene: TRBJ2-5; abundance: NA; d_gene: TRBD2; CDR3nt: TGTGCCAGCAAGACTAGCGGACAACAAGAGACCCAGTACTTC; CDR3aa: CASKTSGQQETQYF
v_gene: TRBV9; j_gene: TRBJ1-6; abundance: many; d_gene: TRBD1; CDR3nt: TGTGCCAGCAGCCTCCGTGGGCAGGGGGGTTCACCCCTCCACTTT; CDR3aa: CASSLRGQGGSPLHF